This paragraph covers one T cell receptor beta chain sequence. What it binds is unknown. Generated by immunoSEQ multiplex PCR, the TCRdb table keeps only in-frame clones and is missing some. The sample holds hundreds of thousands of clones, about 95% seen once. Looked up from germline, CDR1 is MDHEN and CDR2 is SYDVKM. This CDR3 is 20 amino acids long. Trimming shortened V by 6 bases and J by 0 bases, and 24 bases separated the two germline ends. Cells designated naive CD8 were CD45RO-negative and were positively selected for CCR7, with terminally differentiated effector memory CD45RA+ cells excluded. The sample is drawn from a study of shared clonotypes between healthy human individuals. Whole-study findings and limits: Only blood was sampled, and tissue TCR repertoires likely differ from blood ones. Rarefaction exposed incomplete sorted-subset sequencing despite large depth. Non-shared clonotypes were found to have lower generation probabilities than the clonotypes that were shared by all four of the sorted-subset donors.

The chain has TRBV28 and TRBJ2-6; D is undetermined. Sequenced input: naive CD8+ T cells sorted from blood. The TCR originated in a woman between 25 and 40 years old in good health. Written as DNA, the CDR3 is TGTGCCAGCAGCTCGGATCAGACCCCAACTTTTAGCTCTGGGGCCAACGTCCTGACTTTC. Translated, it gives CASSSDQTPTFSSGANVLTF.